This T cell receptor (beta chain) was observed in a study of cytomegalovirus exposure and HLA in healthy donors. Study-wide context: Earlier, 95 million to 140 million unique TCR beta sequences were recovered from around 200 million T cells by an analysis. Study-wide results and caveats: Researchers left out some V segments, among them TRBV6-2 and TRBV6-3, as indistinguishable. Donors belonging to an Asian-associated ancestry cluster reportedly showed fewer N-insertions in productive TCRs than the roughly 700-donor mean, according to what a later analysis found.

Concerning this clone: The antigen is undetermined.

The PCR contained 60 Vbeta and 13 Jbeta primers. Original analysis: A later analysis tallied 65 million to 85 million unique TCR beta chains, 10 million to 12 million of them shared. Assay: immunoSEQ multiplex PCR; the TCRdb copy retains only in-frame clones and omits some. The V and J calls and clone size come from that table; D and trimming were worked out from the DNA. The sample has about 70,000 clones. J gave up 7 bases and V 6 bases, and 7 bases lay outside the gene matches. In germline, CDR1 is MDHEN, CDR2 SYDVKM. The CDR3 spans 14 residues. This sequence joins TRBV28 and TRBJ1-5; 9 bases fit TRBD1. Sequencing was done on a sample of PBMCs. The sequence was collected from a female donor in good health and CMV-seropositive. Here the CDR3 reads CASSRGQGRQPQHF. CDR3 nucleotide sequence: TGTGCCAGCAGCCGTGGACAGGGGAGGCAGCCCCAGCATTTT. The entire variable domain, with the rest obtained from reference TRBV28 and TRBJ1-5, is as follows: DVKVTQSSRYLVKRTGEKVFLECVQDMDHENMFWYRQDPGLGLRLIYFSYDVKMKEKGDIPEGYSVSREKKERFSLILESASTNQTSMYLCASSRGQGRQPQHFGDGTRLSIL.